One sample yielded the 5 T cell receptor beta chains listed below, sequenced in a study of radiation and T cells in renal cell carcinoma. Produced via immunoSEQ multiplex PCR; TCRdb's table is partial and in-frame only. The sample consists of about 22,000 clones, about 80% of them appearing once. Stated time point: baseline pretreatment blood. As to treatment: 15 Gy SBRT to primary tumor, nephrectomy 4 weeks later. The sequencing here drew on blood, taken from a patient whose treatment included radiotherapy and nephrectomy. All receptors come from a man between 60 and 70 years old with renal cell carcinoma.

This chain uses TRBV29-1 with TRBJ2-3; a weak D match, TRBD1 (5 bases). Germline V gene lookup returns CDR1 SQVTM and CDR2 ANQGSEA. The CDR3 runs to 12 residues. V was trimmed by 4 bases and J by 4 bases, leaving 9 bases between them. The DNA of the CDR3 is TGCAGCGTTGTTTCCAGGGCAGATACGCAGTATTTT. As protein: CSVVSRADTQYF.

As DNA, the CDR3 is TGTGCCAGCAGTGAAACAGTCAGGTACGAGCAGTACTTC. It encodes CASSETVRYEQYF. V gene TRBV6-1 combines with J gene TRBJ2-7, with D unresolved. This CDR3 contains 13 residues. Deletions cut 2 bases from V and 4 bases from J, with 9 bases between. Germline values: CDR1 MNHNS, CDR2 SASEGT.

This chain links TRBV5-1 with TRBJ2-7, with D uncertain. The CDR3 consists of 15 residues. V lost 1 base and J 0 bases, leaving 11 bases between the germline ends. Germline CDR1 reads SGHRS; CDR2 reads YFSETQ. The CDR3 loop is CASSLWSYRSYEQYF. The CDR3 DNA reads as TGCGCCAGCAGCTTGTGGAGCTACCGCTCCTACGAGCAGTACTTC. Complete variable domain (other parts from reference TRBV5-1 and TRBJ2-7): KAGVTQTPRYLIKTRGQQVTLSCSPISGHRSVSWYQQTPGQGLQFLFEYFSETQRNKGNFPGRFSGRQFSNSRSEMNVSTLELGDSALYLCASSLWSYRSYEQYFGPGTRLTVT.

CDR3 residues: CASSPPMTDEQFF. The CDR3 DNA reads as TGTGCCAGCTCACCACCGATGACCGATGAGCAGTTCTTC. The chain employs TRBV18 and TRBJ2-1; D is uncertain. V lost 0 bases and J 8 bases, leaving 8 bases between the germline ends. The length of the CDR3 is 13 residues. The V gene's germline CDR1 is KGHSH and CDR2 LQKENI. The whole variable domain, filled in from reference TRBV18 and TRBJ2-1, reads NAGVMQNPRHLVRRRGQEARLRCSPMKGHSHVYWYRQLPEEGLKFMVYLQKENIIDESGMPKERFSAEFPKEGPSILRIQQVVRGDSAAYFCASSPPMTDEQFFGPGTRLTVL.

This chain uses TRBV18 with TRBJ2-1; 9 bases are shared with TRBD2. Germline V gene sequence: CDR1 KGHSH, CDR2 LQKENI. With V trimmed by 4 bases and J by 8 bases, 9 bases remained unmatched. The CDR3 covers 15 residues. The CDR3 DNA follows: TGTGCCAGCTCACTACTAGCGGGCTCCCTAGATGAGCAGTTCTTC. The encoded protein is CASSLLAGSLDEQFF.